The 29 T cell receptor beta chains given below trace back to one sample, sequenced in a study of technical replicates of blood from several donors. Only in-frame clones appear in the TCRdb table, and some are missing; sequencing was by immunoSEQ multiplex PCR. The table lists under 95,000 clones, around 94% of them singletons. The source material was T cells isolated from PBMCs. These receptors originate from a human donor in good health.

The chain is built from TRBV5-4 and TRBJ1-3; 7 bases line up with TRBD1. There are 16 residues in the CDR3. Germline-derived CDR1 and CDR2 are SGHNT and YYREEE (reference sequence). Germline trimming cut 3 bases from V and 3 bases from J; bases unmatched to any gene: 9. This chain's CDR3 is CASSSIDRAGGNTIYF. CDR3 DNA sequence: TGTGCCAGCAGCTCCATTGACAGGGCGGGTGGAAACACCATATATTTT.

This sequence joins TRBV15 and TRBJ1-3, with TRBD1 as a possible D gene (5 bases). The CDR3 contains 16 residues. Per germline, CDR1 LNHNV and CDR2 YYDKDF (reference sequence). The V end lost 3 bases, the J end lost 0 bases, and 12 bases lay between the germline ends. The CDR3 loop reads CATSRTANASGNTIYF. CDR3 DNA sequence: TGTGCCACCAGCAGGACAGCAAACGCCTCTGGAAACACCATATATTTT.

The V call is TRBV5-4, the J call TRBJ2-3; a weak D match, TRBD1 (5 bases). This CDR3 is 14 amino acids long. Germline V gives CDR1 SGHNT, CDR2 YYREEE (reference sequence). V lost 4 bases and J 1 base, leaving 10 bases between the germline ends. This chain's CDR3 is CASSPGWGTDTQYF. Written as DNA, the CDR3 is TGTGCCAGCAGCCCAGGGTGGGGCACAGATACGCAGTATTTT.

The V and J genes are TRBV30 and TRBJ1-3; D gene unclear. The germline gives CDR1 GTSNPN, CDR2 SVGIG (reference sequence). The CDR3 length is 12 residues. V was shortened by 4 bases and J by 0 bases, with 4 bases between the two germline ends. In DNA, the CDR3 is TGTGCCTGGACGGTCTCTGGAAACACCATATATTTT. It yields the protein CAWTVSGNTIYF.

This chain connects TRBV9 to TRBJ1-1; D remains ambiguous. Between the trimmed V and J ends, which lost 4 bases and 9 bases, there was a span of 19 bases. Germline values: CDR1 SGDLS, CDR2 YYNGEE. The CDR3 contains 14 residues. CDR3 DNA: TGTGCCAGCAGCCCAGGCACCCAAGGTTTTAAAGCTTTCTTT. As protein: CASSPGTQGFKAFF.

The CDR3 bases are TGTGCCAGCAGTTATCTACAGGGGAATCAGCCCCAGCATTTT. Protein: CASSYLQGNQPQHF. The rearrangement links TRBV6-5 to TRBJ1-5; 7 positions match TRBD1. The CDR3 covers 14 residues. The trim removed 3 bases at V and 4 bases at J, leaving 3 bases unmatched. Per germline, CDR1 MNHEY and CDR2 SVGAGI.

This chain connects TRBV6-1 to TRBJ1-5, with a weak D call TRBD1 (5 bases). Trimming stripped 4 bases from V and 5 bases from J, with 21 bases between. The CDR3 spans 17 residues. The germline V gene has CDR1 MNHNS and CDR2 SASEGT. The CDR3, as DNA: TGTGCCAGCAGTGGGGGGGTGACAGTTCTAGATTATCAGCCCCAGCATTTT. Protein sequence: CASSGGVTVLDYQPQHF.

V is TRBV29-1 and J is TRBJ2-1; 15 bases are a match to TRBD2. V dropped 2 bases and J dropped 14; count of bases not matched to a gene: 13. This CDR3 has 16 amino acids. Germline values: CDR1 SQVTM, CDR2 ANQGSEA. The CDR3 is CSVEPTGGTSGRLEFF. The CDR3 DNA sequence: TGCAGCGTTGAACCAACGGGCGGGACTAGCGGGAGGTTGGAGTTCTTC.

This chain connects TRBV30 to TRBJ1-1; 9 nucleotides align to TRBD1. Germline CDR1 and CDR2: GTSNPN and SVGIG (reference sequence). The trim removed 3 bases at V and 4 bases at J, leaving 3 bases unmatched. This CDR3 has 13 residues. The CDR3, as DNA: TGTGCCTGGAGGACAGGGGGTAGCACTGAAGCTTTCTTT. Translating gives CAWRTGGSTEAFF.

V and J are TRBV7-9 and TRBJ1-1, with 8 bases fitting TRBD1. The ends lost 7 bases at V and 3 bases at J; junction bases unmatched: 4. The germline gives CDR1 SEHNR, CDR2 FQNEAQ (reference sequence). The CDR3 spans 13 residues. This CDR3 is CASTKTGDTEAFF. Here the CDR3 DNA reads TGTGCCAGCACCAAGACAGGGGACACTGAAGCTTTCTTT.

This chain links TRBV7-2 with TRBJ1-1; the D gene is possibly TRBD1 (5 bases). V was trimmed by 1 base and J by 4 bases, leaving 13 bases between them. The germline CDR1 and CDR2 sequences are SGHTA and FQGNSA. The CDR3 covers 15 residues. This CDR3 reads CASSLEGDPFTEAFF. The CDR3 nucleotides are TGTGCCAGCAGCTTAGAAGGGGATCCGTTCACTGAAGCTTTCTTT.

The gene calls are TRBV4-2 and TRBJ1-5; 7 bases are shared with TRBD1. Germline trimming cut 4 bases from V and 6 bases from J; bases unmatched to any gene: 12. The germline CDR1 and CDR2 sequences are LGHNA and YNFKEQ. This CDR3 has 16 residues. CDR3: CASSPGHRGEFQPQHF. The CDR3 DNA reads TGTGCCAGCAGCCCGGGGCACAGGGGAGAGTTTCAGCCCCAGCATTTT.

In DNA form, the CDR3 reads TGCGCCAGCAGTGAGTCAGGTCAGGGGGGACGGGTTACTTACTATGGCTACACCTTC. This sequence encodes CASSESGQGGRVTYYGYTF. The chain combines TRBV10-1 with TRBJ1-2; 7 bases map to TRBD1. Germline V gene data show CDR1 as WNHNN and CDR2 as SYGVQD (reference sequence). With V trimmed by 0 bases and J by 3 bases, 16 bases remained unmatched. This CDR3 contains 19 residues.

V usage is TRBV5-1 and J usage is TRBJ2-1; TRBD1 matches at 7 bases. V trimming: 3 bases; J trimming: 4 bases; junction bases outside the gene matches: 1. This CDR3 spans 13 amino acids. Germline CDR1 reads SGHRS; CDR2 reads YFSETQ. CDR3 nucleotides: TGCGCCAGCAGCTCGGGACAGTACAATGAGCAGTTCTTC. Encoded protein: CASSSGQYNEQFF.

The chain recombines TRBV9 with TRBJ2-6, with TRBD2 identical over 7 bases. V dropped 1 base and J dropped 0; count of bases not matched to a gene: 7. This CDR3 is built from 18 residues. Per the germline V gene, CDR1 is SGDLS and CDR2 is YYNGEE. The chain's CDR3 is CASSVTTSLRSGANVLTF. In nucleotides, the CDR3 is TGTGCCAGCAGCGTAACGACTAGCCTCCGCTCTGGGGCCAACGTCCTGACTTTC.

The chain couples TRBV19 to TRBJ1-2; D might be TRBD1 (6 bases). The length of the CDR3 is 14 residues. Germline CDR1 is LNHDA and CDR2 is SQIVND (reference sequence). V was cut by 5 bases and J by 4 bases, with 14 bases left in between. The CDR3 protein is CASSYLDRIYGYTF. The CDR3 DNA follows: TGTGCCAGTAGTTACCTGGACAGAATCTATGGCTACACCTTC.

The chain carries TRBV6-6 and TRBJ2-1, with D maybe TRBD2 (5 bases). This CDR3 is 15 amino acids long. Between the trimmed V and J ends, which lost 6 bases and 4 bases, there was a span of 16 bases. Germline assignment: CDR1 MNHNY and CDR2 SVGAGI (reference sequence). The CDR3, as DNA: TGTGCCAGCAGCTCCCGTAGCCGAGGGTACAATGAGCAGTTCTTC. Translated: CASSSRSRGYNEQFF.

The CDR3 here is CASSPSNYGYTF. For the CDR3, the DNA is TGTGCCAGCAGCCCCTCTAACTATGGCTACACCTTC. V is TRBV28 and J is TRBJ1-2; D is unclear. Trimming removed 6 bases from V and 0 bases from J, with 5 bases in between. The CDR3 is made up of 12 amino acids. CDR1 and CDR2 (germline): MDHEN, SYDVKM.

V gene TRBV23-1 combines with J gene TRBJ2-7, with 7 nucleotides matching TRBD1. TRBV23-1 has ORF status, its function being uncertain. This CDR3 is built from 15 residues. V lost 2 bases and J lost 1; bases outside the gene matches: 5. The CDR3 DNA follows: TGCGCCAGCAGTCAAACTACAGGGGAGTCCTACGAGCAGTACTTC. Protein: CASSQTTGESYEQYF.

This clone was picked up a small number of times. The rearrangement uses TRBV7-9 and TRBJ2-7; no clear D. The V gene lost 8 bases and the J gene lost 3 bases, with 5 bases spanning the gap. The CDR3 has 10 amino acids. Germline lookup yields CDR1 SEHNR and CDR2 FQNEAQ (reference sequence). CDR3 nucleotides: TGTGCCAGCGGTAGCTACGAGCAGTACTTC. Its protein product is CASGSYEQYF.

The rearrangement links TRBV4-1 to TRBJ1-6; TRBD1 matches at 9 bases. The CDR3 runs to 16 residues. The V segment lost 6 bases and the J segment 13 bases; nucleotides outside the gene matches: 16. CDR1 is MGHRA and CDR2 is YSYEKL in the germline V gene. In nucleotides, the CDR3 is TGCGCCAGCAGTCTCGGGGAACAGGGGGCGGGTAGGCCCCTCCACTTT. Protein product: CASSLGEQGAGRPLHF.

The gene calls are TRBV29-1 and TRBJ2-2; possibly TRBD1 for D (5 bases). V was pared by 0 bases and J by 7 bases, with 15 bases between. The CDR3 extends over 15 amino acids. Germline values: CDR1 SQVTM, CDR2 ANQGSEA. The CDR3 loop reads CSVEDVQDGVGELFF. CDR3 bases: TGCAGCGTTGAAGACGTACAGGATGGTGTCGGGGAGCTGTTTTTT.

The V and J genes are TRBV27 and TRBJ2-7; D is possibly TRBD2 (7 bases). Trimming took 5 bases from V and 5 from J, leaving 19 bases between them. This CDR3 has 15 residues. Germline lookup yields CDR1 MNHEY and CDR2 SMNVEV (reference sequence). The CDR3 loop is CASSRSGGGHNEQYF. As DNA, the CDR3 is TGTGCCAGCAGTCGGAGTGGCGGGGGACACAACGAGCAGTACTTC.

The V and J genes are TRBV4-1 and TRBJ1-2; 9 bases map to TRBD1. Per the germline V gene, CDR1 is MGHRA and CDR2 is YSYEKL. The ends lost 3 bases at V and 2 bases at J; junction bases unmatched: 10. The CDR3 consists of 17 residues. The CDR3 nucleotides are TGCGCCAGCAGCCAGGCAAGGATGGACAGGGGAAACTATGGCTACACCTTC. It encodes CASSQARMDRGNYGYTF.

This clone was counted once. The chain's CDR3 is CAWSVSKLNTEAFF. DNA of the CDR3: TGTGCCTGGAGTGTTTCGAAGCTGAACACTGAAGCTTTCTTT. This chain joins TRBV30 and TRBJ1-1; D is unclear. The V and J ends lost 0 bases and 0 bases respectively, with 8 bases between them. CDR1 and CDR2 from the germline V gene are GTSNPN and SVGIG (reference sequence). CDR3 length equals 14 residues.

The gene calls are TRBV5-1 and TRBJ1-1; D perhaps matches TRBD1 (5 bases). The ends were cut back, 6 bases at V and 6 bases at J, with 12 bases in the middle. CDR3 length equals 12 residues. Looked up from germline, CDR1 is SGHRS and CDR2 is YFSETQ. For the CDR3, the DNA is TGCGCCAGCAAACAGGAAACAGCTGAAGCTTTCTTT. It codes for CASKQETAEAFF.

This chain uses TRBV27 with TRBJ2-1; 11 positions agree with TRBD2. Germline CDR1 MNHEY, CDR2 SMNVEV (reference sequence). The trim removed 6 bases at V and 9 bases at J, leaving 10 bases unmatched. CDR3 length equals 15 residues. Here the CDR3 reads CASSFGTSGLGEQFF. CDR3 in DNA: TGTGCCAGCAGCTTCGGGACTAGCGGTTTGGGTGAGCAGTTCTTC.

A single count supports this clone. The V call is TRBV11-2, the J call TRBJ2-7; possibly TRBD1 for D (5 bases). CDR3 length: 15 amino acids. Germline V lookup: CDR1 SGHAT, CDR2 FQNNGV. V was cut by 1 base and J by 2 bases, with 12 bases left in between. CDR3 DNA: TGTGCCAGCAGCTTAGTTGCCTTAGGGGCCTACGAGCAGTACTTC. It is translated as CASSLVALGAYEQYF.

The chain combines TRBV6-1 with TRBJ2-7, with TRBD2 identical over 7 bases. Per the germline V gene, CDR1 is MNHNS and CDR2 is SASEGT. After removal of 8 bases from V and 2 bases from J, the junction contained 9 bases not matched to a gene. The CDR3 sequence is 14 residues long. CDR3 loop: CASGGVPSTYEQYF. CDR3 in DNA: TGTGCCAGCGGGGGGGTCCCCTCAACCTACGAGCAGTACTTC.